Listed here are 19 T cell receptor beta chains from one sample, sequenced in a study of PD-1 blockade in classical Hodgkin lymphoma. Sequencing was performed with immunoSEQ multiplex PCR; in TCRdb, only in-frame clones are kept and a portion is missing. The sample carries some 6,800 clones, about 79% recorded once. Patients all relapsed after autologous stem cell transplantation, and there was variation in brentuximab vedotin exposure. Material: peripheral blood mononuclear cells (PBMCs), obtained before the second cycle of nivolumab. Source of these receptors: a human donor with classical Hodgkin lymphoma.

In DNA, the CDR3 is TGTGCCAGCAGCTGGGGACAAGCGGAGCTGTTTTTT. Protein sequence: CASSWGQAELFF. V and J are TRBV5-6 and TRBJ2-2, with a tentative D call TRBD1 (6 bases). From germline, CDR1 is SGHDT and CDR2 YYEEEE. The CDR3 loop spans 12 amino acids. The germline V and J ends were trimmed by 3 bases and 10 bases, with 10 bases remaining between them.

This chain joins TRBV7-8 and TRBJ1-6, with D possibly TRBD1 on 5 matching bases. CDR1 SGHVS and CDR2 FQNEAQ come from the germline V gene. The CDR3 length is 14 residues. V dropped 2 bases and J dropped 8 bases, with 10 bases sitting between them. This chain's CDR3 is CASSLRGADSPLHF. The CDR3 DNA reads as TGTGCCAGCAGCTTAAGAGGGGCTGATTCACCCCTCCACTTT. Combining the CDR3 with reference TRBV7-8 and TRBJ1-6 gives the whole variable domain GAGVSQSPRYKVAKRGQDVALRCDPISGHVSLFWYQQALGQGPEFLTYFQNEAQLDKSGLPSDRFFAERPEGSVSTLKIQRTQQEDSAVYLCASSLRGADSPLHFGNGTRLTVT.

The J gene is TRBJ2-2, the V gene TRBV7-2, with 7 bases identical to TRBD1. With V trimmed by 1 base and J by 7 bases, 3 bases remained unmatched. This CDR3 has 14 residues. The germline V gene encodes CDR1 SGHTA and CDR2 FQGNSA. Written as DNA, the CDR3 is TGTGCCAGCAGCTTAGATCAGGGGGACGGGGAGCTGTTTTTT. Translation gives CASSLDQGDGELFF. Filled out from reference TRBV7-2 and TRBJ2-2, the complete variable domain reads GAGVSQSPSNKVTEKGKDVELRCDPISGHTALYWYRQSLGQGLEFLIYFQGNSAPDKSGLPSDRFSAERTGGSVSTLTIQRTQQEDSAVYLCASSLDQGDGELFFGEGSRLTVL.

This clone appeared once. The CDR3 DNA is TGTGCCAGCCGGGATTCCTATGGCTACACCTTC. Its protein product is CASRDSYGYTF. J is TRBJ1-2 and V is TRBV28; D is uncertain. The CDR3 runs to 11 residues. The V gene lost 8 bases and the J gene lost 4 bases, with 8 bases spanning the gap. CDR1 and CDR2 from the germline V gene are MDHEN and SYDVKM.

CDR3 protein: CASSQDRVPGELFF. CDR3 in DNA: TGCGCCAGCAGCCAGGACAGGGTACCCGGGGAGCTGTTTTTT. The chain has TRBV4-1 and TRBJ2-2; 8 nucleotides match TRBD1. The CDR3 loop spans 14 amino acids. Germline loops: CDR1 MGHRA, CDR2 YSYEKL. With 3 bases clipped from V and 6 bases from J, the junction kept 3 bases outside the gene matches.

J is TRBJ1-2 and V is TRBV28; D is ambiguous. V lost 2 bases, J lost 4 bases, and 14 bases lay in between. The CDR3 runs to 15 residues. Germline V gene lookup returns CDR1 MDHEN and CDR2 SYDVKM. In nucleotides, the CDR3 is TGTGCCAGCAGTTTAGCTGGGTCCTCTCTCTATGGCTACACCTTC. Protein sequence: CASSLAGSSLYGYTF.

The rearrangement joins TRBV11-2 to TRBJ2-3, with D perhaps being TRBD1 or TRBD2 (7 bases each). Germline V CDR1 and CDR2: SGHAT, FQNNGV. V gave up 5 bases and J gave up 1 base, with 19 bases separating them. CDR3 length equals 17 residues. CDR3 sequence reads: CASSPGGGGKGTDTQYF. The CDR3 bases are TGTGCCAGCAGCCCCGGGGGAGGGGGCAAGGGCACAGATACGCAGTATTTT. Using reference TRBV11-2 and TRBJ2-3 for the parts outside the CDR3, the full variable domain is EAGVAQSPRYKIIEKRQSVAFWCNPISGHATLYWYQQILGQGPKLLIQFQNNGVVDDSQLPKDRFSAERLKGVDSTLKIQPAKLEDSAVYLCASSPGGGGKGTDTQYFGPGTRLTVL.

In DNA, the CDR3 is TGTGCCAGCAGTTCATCAGGGCACTCTGGAAACACCATATATTTT. Translating gives CASSSSGHSGNTIYF. The chain carries TRBV27 and TRBJ1-3, with D maybe TRBD1 (5 bases). Germline CDR1 is MNHEY and CDR2 is SMNVEV (reference sequence). CDR3 size: 15 residues. V was cut by 4 bases and J by 0 bases, with 10 bases left in between.

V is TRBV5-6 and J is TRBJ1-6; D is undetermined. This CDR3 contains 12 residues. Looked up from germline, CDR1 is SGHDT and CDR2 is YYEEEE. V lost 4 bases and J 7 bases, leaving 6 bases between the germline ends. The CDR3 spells CASSPGNSPLHF. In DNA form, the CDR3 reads TGTGCCAGCAGCCCGGGCAATTCACCCCTCCACTTT.

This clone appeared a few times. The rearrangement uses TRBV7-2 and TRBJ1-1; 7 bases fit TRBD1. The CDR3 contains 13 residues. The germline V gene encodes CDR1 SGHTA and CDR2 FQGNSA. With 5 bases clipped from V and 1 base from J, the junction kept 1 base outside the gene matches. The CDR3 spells CASSGTANTEAFF. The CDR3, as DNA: TGTGCCAGCAGCGGGACAGCGAACACTGAAGCTTTCTTT.

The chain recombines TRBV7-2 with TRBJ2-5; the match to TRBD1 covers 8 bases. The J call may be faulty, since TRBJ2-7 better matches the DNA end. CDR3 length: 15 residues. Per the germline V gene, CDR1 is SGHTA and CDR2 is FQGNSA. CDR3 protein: CASSLATTGVYEQYF. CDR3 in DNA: TGTGCCAGCAGCTTAGCTACGACAGGGGTCTACGAGCAGTACTTC.

Here the CDR3 reads CASSIGLAETQYF. Written as DNA, the CDR3 is TGTGCCAGCAGCATCGGACTAGCAGAGACCCAGTACTTC. This rearrangement joins TRBV7-2 to TRBJ2-5; 8 bases match TRBD2. V dropped 5 bases and J dropped 4; count of bases not matched to a gene: 3. Germline CDR1 is SGHTA and CDR2 is FQGNSA. The CDR3 has 13 amino acids.

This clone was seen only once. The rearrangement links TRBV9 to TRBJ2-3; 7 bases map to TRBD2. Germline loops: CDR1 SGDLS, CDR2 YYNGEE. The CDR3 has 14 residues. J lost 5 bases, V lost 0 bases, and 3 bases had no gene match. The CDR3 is CASSVGTRLDTQYF. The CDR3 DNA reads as TGTGCCAGCAGCGTAGGGACTAGGCTAGATACGCAGTATTTT.

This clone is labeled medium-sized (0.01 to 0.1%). The CDR3 reads CASSSTPFYEQYF. CDR3 coding DNA: TGTGCCAGCAGCTCGACTCCCTTTTACGAGCAGTACTTC. The V gene is TRBV7-2, the J gene TRBJ2-7; D is unclear. CDR1 and CDR2 (germline): SGHTA, FQGNSA. V lost 4 bases and J lost 4, with 11 bases in between. There are 13 residues in the CDR3.

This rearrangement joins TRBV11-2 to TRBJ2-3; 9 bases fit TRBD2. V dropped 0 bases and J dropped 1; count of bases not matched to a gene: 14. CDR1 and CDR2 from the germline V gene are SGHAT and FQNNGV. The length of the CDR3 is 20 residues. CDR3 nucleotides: TGTGCCAGCAGCTTAGAAATTTTAGGGCTAGCGGGATGGGGCACAGATACGCAGTATTTT. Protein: CASSLEILGLAGWGTDTQYF.

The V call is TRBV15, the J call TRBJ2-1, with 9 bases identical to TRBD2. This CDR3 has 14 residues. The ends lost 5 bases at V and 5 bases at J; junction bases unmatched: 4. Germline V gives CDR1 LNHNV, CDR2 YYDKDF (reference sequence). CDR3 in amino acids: CATSQAGGNNEQFF. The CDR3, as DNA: TGTGCCACCAGCCAAGCGGGAGGCAACAATGAGCAGTTCTTC.

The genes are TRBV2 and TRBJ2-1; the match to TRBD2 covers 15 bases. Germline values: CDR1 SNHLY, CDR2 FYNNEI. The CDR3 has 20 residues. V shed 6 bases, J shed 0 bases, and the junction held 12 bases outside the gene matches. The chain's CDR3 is CASSDRTSGRAQSSYNEQFF. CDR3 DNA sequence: TGTGCCAGCAGCGACAGGACTAGCGGGAGGGCCCAGAGCTCCTACAATGAGCAGTTCTTC.

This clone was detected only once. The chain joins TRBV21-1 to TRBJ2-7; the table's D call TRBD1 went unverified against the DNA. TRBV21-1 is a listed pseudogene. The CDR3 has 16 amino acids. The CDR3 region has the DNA TGTGCCAGCAGTCCCGACAGGGGTGGGGGAGGTGGCGAGCAGTACTTC. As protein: CASSPDRGGGGGEQYF.

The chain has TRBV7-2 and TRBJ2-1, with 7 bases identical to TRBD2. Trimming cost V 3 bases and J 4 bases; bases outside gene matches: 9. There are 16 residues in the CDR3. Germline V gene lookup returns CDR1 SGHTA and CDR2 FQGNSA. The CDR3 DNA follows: TGTGCCAGCAGCTTTTATGGGCGGGAGCCTTACAATGAGCAGTTCTTC. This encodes CASSFYGREPYNEQFF.